The source of this T cell receptor (beta chain) is a study of blood T cell repertoires in COVID-19. This CDR3 spans 13 amino acids. Germline CDR1 is LNHDA and CDR2 is SQIVND (reference sequence). J was trimmed by 4 bases and V by 8 bases; bases with no gene match: 3. Data came from immunoSEQ multiplex PCR; TCRdb stores just in-frame clones and leaves some out. Of some 100,000 clones in the sample, more than 85% were seen once. What was sequenced was peripheral blood. The chain carries TRBV19 and TRBJ2-2, with 8 bases matching TRBD1. This clonotype was obtained from a man aged 55 to 70 with acute or convalescent COVID-19. CDR3 sequence: CASGQGATGELFF. Written as DNA, the CDR3 is TGTGCCAGTGGCCAGGGGGCCACCGGGGAGCTGTTTTTT.